The text below deals with one T cell receptor beta chain. This entry belongs to a study of T cell responses to AZD1222 COVID-19 vaccine. The table came from immunoSEQ multiplex PCR; TCRdb's copy has only in-frame clones and leaves some out. The sample records 110,000 or so clones, about 89% being singletons. With 0 bases removed from V and 9 bases from J, the gap between germline ends came to 10 bases. The CDR3 loop spans 13 amino acids. The germline V gene has CDR1 SGHRS and CDR2 YFSETQ. This chain joins TRBV5-1 and TRBJ2-1, with D tentatively TRBD2 (5 bases). This clonotype was obtained from an adult in good health. Sequenced here: peripheral blood, sampled on day 0 of AZD1222 vaccination. CDR3 DNA sequence: TGCGCCAGCAGCTTGGTGCTAGCTACTGAGCAGTTCTTC. It specifies CASSLVLATEQFF.